Below are 27 T cell receptor beta chains sequenced from a single sample in a study of OX40 agonist ivuxolimab in advanced cancers. TCRdb's copy holds only in-frame clones and misses some; the assay was immunoSEQ multiplex PCR. Among approximately 90,000 clones listed, 91% were seen once. The sequencing here drew on CD4+ or CD8+ T cells sorted from blood, taken in a trial of the OX40 agonist ivuxolimab. Source of these receptors: an adult with an advanced solid tumor such as melanoma, head and neck, liver or kidney cancer.

A single count supports this clone. The CDR3 coding sequence is TGTGCCAGCAGTGTACTAGCGGGAGGAGACGAGCAGTACTTC. Amino acid sequence: CASSVLAGGDEQYF. The rearrangement links TRBV6-1 to TRBJ2-7; TRBD2 aligns across 12 bases. The CDR3 totals 14 residues. J gave up 5 bases and V 4 bases, and 3 bases lay outside the gene matches. Per the germline V gene, CDR1 is MNHNS and CDR2 is SASEGT.

This clone occurred a few times. The CDR3 nucleotides are TGTGCCAGCAGCTTTACAGGCACTGAAGCTTTCTTT. Translating gives CASSFTGTEAFF. V and J are TRBV9 and TRBJ1-1; D perhaps matches TRBD1 (5 bases). CDR3 length equals 12 residues. V was clipped by 4 bases and J by 4 bases, with 8 bases between them. CDR1 and CDR2 (germline): SGDLS, YYNGEE.

The V and J genes are TRBV4-1 and TRBJ1-2; possible D gene TRBD1, 5 bases. Germline CDR1 is MGHRA and CDR2 is YSYEKL. With 0 bases removed from V and 4 bases from J, the gap between germline ends came to 12 bases. CDR3 length: 15 amino acids. The CDR3 here is CASSQEGASSYGYTF. The CDR3 nucleotides read TGCGCCAGCAGCCAAGAAGGGGCCAGTTCCTATGGCTACACCTTC.

The chain links TRBV5-1 to TRBJ1-2; the D is unclear. The length of the CDR3 is 14 residues. Germline assignment: CDR1 SGHRS and CDR2 YFSETQ. Trimming stripped 2 bases from V and 5 bases from J, with 13 bases between. The chain's CDR3 is CASSFQEPGYGYTF. Here the CDR3 DNA reads TGCGCCAGCAGCTTTCAGGAACCAGGATATGGCTACACCTTC.

This chain links TRBV11-3 with TRBJ2-7; possibly TRBD1 for D (6 bases). CDR1 is SGHNT and CDR2 is YENEEA in the germline V gene. The CDR3 extends over 13 amino acids. Between the trimmed V and J ends, which lost 1 base and 3 bases, there was a span of 7 bases. This CDR3 is CASSLGQVYEQYF. The DNA of the CDR3 is TGTGCCAGCAGCTTAGGACAGGTCTACGAGCAGTACTTC. The full variable domain, rest sourced from reference TRBV11-3 and TRBJ2-7, is EAGVVQSPRYKIIEKKQPVAFWCNPISGHNTLYWYLQNLGQGPELLIRYENEEAVDDSQLPKDRFSAERLKGVDSTLKIQPAELGDSAVYLCASSLGQVYEQYFGPGTRLTVT.

V and J are TRBV29-1 and TRBJ1-5; unclear D gene. The ends were cut back, 4 bases at V and 0 bases at J, with 7 bases in the middle. This CDR3 is 13 amino acids long. Germline lookup yields CDR1 SQVTM and CDR2 ANQGSEA. DNA for the CDR3: TGCAGCGTTGCTTATGGTAGCAATCAGCCCCAGCATTTT. It encodes CSVAYGSNQPQHF.

This clone was seen a handful of times. The V call is TRBV7-2, the J call TRBJ2-7, with 7 bases identical to TRBD1. After removal of 5 bases from V and 1 base from J, the junction contained 5 bases not matched to a gene. CDR3 length: 14 amino acids. Germline CDR1 and CDR2: SGHTA and FQGNSA. The CDR3 here is CASSTGATSYEQYF. The CDR3 bases are TGTGCCAGCAGCACAGGGGCAACTTCCTACGAGCAGTACTTC.

CDR3 in DNA: TGTGCCAGCAGCTTGAGAAACACTGAAGCTTTCTTT. It codes for CASSLRNTEAFF. The rearrangement joins TRBV5-5 to TRBJ1-1; D gene unclear. The V end was cut by 1 base, the J end by 2 bases, with 3 bases between. Germline CDR1 and CDR2: SGHKS and YYEKEE (reference sequence). The CDR3 consists of 12 residues.

The rearrangement uses TRBV18 and TRBJ2-3; D not resolved. The V gene lost 2 bases and the J gene lost 2 bases, with 11 bases spanning the gap. Germline V gene data show CDR1 as KGHSH and CDR2 as LQKENI. The CDR3 contains 15 residues. The CDR3 loop reads CASSPLAGDTDTQYF. The CDR3, as DNA: TGTGCCAGCTCACCATTGGCTGGGGACACAGATACGCAGTATTTT.

This clone was found once. The chain joins TRBV19 to TRBJ2-1; a possible D gene is TRBD2 (6 bases). V was cut by 4 bases and J by 16 bases, with 14 bases left in between. This CDR3 region has 11 residues. Germline V gene data show CDR1 as LNHDA and CDR2 as SQIVND (reference sequence). CDR3: CASSKRLGLFF. The CDR3 DNA sequence: TGTGCCAGTAGTAAGCGACTAGGCTTATTCTTC.

This chain links TRBV2 with TRBJ2-1, with 10 positions matching TRBD1. V was clipped by 4 bases and J by 9 bases; unmatched bases: 9. The CDR3 has 15 residues. Germline CDR1 reads SNHLY; CDR2 reads FYNNEI. The CDR3 is CASSGDRGSYGEQFF. CDR3 nucleotides: TGTGCCAGCAGTGGGGACAGGGGATCATATGGTGAGCAGTTCTTC. Looking up the rest from reference TRBV2 and TRBJ2-1 gives the full variable domain: EPEVTQTPSHQVTQMGQEVILRCVPISNHLYFYWYRQILGQKVEFLVSFYNNEISEKSEIFDDQFSVERPDGSNFTLKIRSTKLEDSAMYFCASSGDRGSYGEQFFGPGTRLTVL.

V is TRBV30 and J is TRBJ2-7; TRBD2 is a possible D gene (6 bases). The CDR3 covers 12 residues. Germline CDR1 reads GTSNPN; CDR2 reads SVGIG (reference sequence). The V end lost 2 bases, the J end lost 5 bases, and 10 bases lay between the germline ends. This CDR3 reads CAWSSPSDEQYF. CDR3 DNA: TGTGCCTGGAGTTCCCCTAGCGACGAGCAGTACTTC.

The chain carries TRBV6-6 and TRBJ2-7; 7 bases map to TRBD2. The junction had 10 bases not matched to a gene; V was cut back by 5 bases and J by 0 bases. In germline, CDR1 is MNHNY, CDR2 SVGAGI (reference sequence). The length of the CDR3 is 16 residues. The chain's CDR3 is CASSALGGKSSYEQYF. The CDR3 DNA reads as TGTGCCAGCAGTGCATTGGGGGGGAAGAGCTCCTACGAGCAGTACTTC.

The chain uses TRBV29-1 and TRBJ2-5; perhaps TRBD1 as D (6 bases). Germline V gene lookup returns CDR1 SQVTM and CDR2 ANQGSEA. Deletions cut 0 bases from V and 4 bases from J, with 18 bases between. This CDR3 is 16 amino acids long. CDR3 in amino acids: CSVEDNTGIPLETQYF. DNA of the CDR3: TGCAGCGTTGAAGATAATACAGGGATCCCCCTAGAGACCCAGTACTTC.

This chain connects TRBV12-5 to TRBJ2-1; unclear D gene. Looked up from germline, CDR1 is LGHNT and CDR2 is FRNRAP. The CDR3 is 10 residues long. Trimming shortened V by 11 bases and J by 4 bases, and 6 bases separated the two germline ends. The CDR3 is CAAPYNEQFF. DNA for the CDR3: TGTGCTGCCCCTTACAATGAGCAGTTCTTC. The full variable domain, completed using reference TRBV12-5 and TRBJ2-1, is DARVTQTPRHKVTEMGQEVTMRCQPILGHNTVFWYRQTMMQGLELLAYFRNRAPLDDSGMPKDRFSAEMPDATLATLKIQPSEPRDSAVYFCAAPYNEQFFGPGTRLTVL.

The chain carries TRBV4-1 and TRBJ1-1; no firm D call. The length of the CDR3 is 13 residues. Deletions cut 4 bases from V and 1 base from J, with 7 bases between. The germline CDR1 and CDR2 sequences are MGHRA and YSYEKL. Here the CDR3 reads CASSRGPNTEAFF. For the CDR3, the DNA is TGCGCCAGCAGCCGAGGTCCGAACACTGAAGCTTTCTTT.

The rearrangement links TRBV19 to TRBJ2-7; D may be TRBD1 or TRBD2 (5 bases each). This CDR3 has 13 amino acids. The V end was cut by 6 bases, the J end by 2 bases, with 11 bases between. The germline V gene encodes CDR1 LNHDA and CDR2 SQIVND (reference sequence). The CDR3 DNA reads TGTGCCAGTAGCTCCGGGACCCCCTACGAGCAGTACTTC. As protein: CASSSGTPYEQYF.

The chain links TRBV19 to TRBJ1-3; the D gene is possibly TRBD1 (5 bases). This CDR3 spans 19 amino acids. Trimming pared 2 bases from V and 2 bases from J, leaving 22 bases between. CDR1 LNHDA and CDR2 SQIVND come from the germline V gene (reference sequence). CDR3 region: CASSIKGPWDLSAGNTIYF. The CDR3 DNA reads TGTGCCAGTAGTATAAAGGGCCCTTGGGACCTTAGCGCTGGAAACACCATATATTTT.

This clone was seen only once. The genes are TRBV5-1 and TRBJ2-6, with TRBD1 as a possible D gene (5 bases). V shed 3 bases and J shed 4 bases, with 11 bases lying between them. This CDR3 is built from 15 residues. CDR1 is SGHRS and CDR2 is YFSETQ in the germline V gene. As DNA, the CDR3 is TGCGCCAGCAGCTCGCAGGGATCCGGGGCCAACGTCCTGACTTTC. Amino acid sequence: CASSSQGSGANVLTF.

The chain employs TRBV28 and TRBJ2-7; the D is unclear. Trimming pared 5 bases from V and 4 bases from J, leaving 6 bases between. Germline-derived CDR1 and CDR2 are MDHEN and SYDVKM. The CDR3 length is 11 residues. CDR3 protein: CASSETYEQYF. Here the CDR3 DNA reads TGTGCCAGCAGTGAGACTTACGAGCAGTACTTC.

The genes are TRBV7-9 and TRBJ2-1, with a possible D match to TRBD2 (7 bases). Trimming took off 5 bases at V and 4 bases at J, with 12 bases between the two ends. The CDR3 loop spans 14 amino acids. Per the germline V gene, CDR1 is SEHNR and CDR2 is FQNEAQ (reference sequence). In DNA, the CDR3 is TGTGCCAGCAGCGCGGGGGCGAGTTACAATGAGCAGTTCTTC. It translates to CASSAGASYNEQFF.

This sequence joins TRBV19 and TRBJ2-1, with 10 bases aligning to TRBD2. J gave up 8 bases and V 1 base, and 8 bases lay outside the gene matches. The CDR3 spans 16 residues. Germline lookup yields CDR1 LNHDA and CDR2 SQIVND (reference sequence). CDR3 region: CASSIGPGLASDEQFF. CDR3 nucleotide sequence: TGTGCCAGTAGTATAGGTCCGGGACTAGCGTCCGATGAGCAGTTCTTC.

This sequence joins TRBV9 and TRBJ1-1; D remains unclear. The germline V gene has CDR1 SGDLS and CDR2 YYNGEE. CDR3 length: 13 residues. V lost 4 bases, J lost 4 bases, and 11 bases lay in between. CDR3 sequence reads: CASSPPRGTEAFF. CDR3 DNA sequence: TGTGCCAGCAGCCCCCCTCGGGGCACTGAAGCTTTCTTT.

The V and J genes are TRBV6-6 and TRBJ1-3; D uncertain. The CDR3 is 14 residues long. Germline values: CDR1 MNHNY, CDR2 SVGAGI (reference sequence). Trimming removed 6 bases at V and 0 bases at J, with 9 bases between. The CDR3 region is CASRDPDSGNTIYF. CDR3 bases: TGTGCCAGCAGGGACCCCGACTCTGGAAACACCATATATTTT.

The rearrangement links TRBV2 to TRBJ2-7; a possible D gene is TRBD1 (6 bases). The CDR3 runs to 14 residues. The ends were cut back, 6 bases at V and 4 bases at J, with 16 bases in the middle. Looked up from germline, CDR1 is SNHLY and CDR2 is FYNNEI. CDR3 residues: CASSADRFEYEQYF. The CDR3 DNA reads TGTGCCAGCAGCGCCGACAGGTTTGAGTACGAGCAGTACTTC.

The chain recombines TRBV9 with TRBJ2-5; D is unresolved. The V gene lost 1 base and the J gene lost 0 bases, with 10 bases spanning the gap. The CDR3 contains 15 residues. Per the germline V gene, CDR1 is SGDLS and CDR2 is YYNGEE. The CDR3 region is CASSVSQDNQETQYF. For the CDR3, the DNA is TGTGCCAGCAGCGTAAGCCAGGATAACCAAGAGACCCAGTACTTC. The entire variable domain, with the rest obtained from reference TRBV9 and TRBJ2-5, is as follows: DSGVTQTPKHLITATGQRVTLRCSPRSGDLSVYWYQQSLDQGLQFLIQYYNGEERAKGNILERFSAQQFPDLHSELNLSSLELGDSALYFCASSVSQDNQETQYFGPGTRLLVL.

CDR3 region: CASIGRKITDTQYF. CDR3 nucleotide sequence: TGTGCCAGCATCGGCAGGAAGATCACAGATACGCAGTATTTT. The V call is TRBV6-1, the J call TRBJ2-3; no firm D call. CDR3 size: 14 residues. CDR1 is MNHNS and CDR2 is SASEGT in the germline V gene. V gave up 7 bases and J gave up 2 bases, with 13 bases separating them.